The 28 T cell receptor beta chains in this list originate from one sample, sequenced in a study of blood T cells in healthy people across ages. A J-beta primer mix and a sample-barcoded 5' primer were used in a second PCR of about 7 to 11 cycles. TCRdb fed the 5' RACE reads into MiXCR, producing one record per CDR3 protein. The table shows more than 450,000 distinct CDR3 sequences, with about 25% occurring only once. The same sample was also used in a study of T cells of mothers and their children.

Material for sequencing was blood. Every receptor here comes from a boy aged 2-15 years in good health.

This clonotype showed up just a few times. The rearrangement joins TRBV7-2 to TRBJ2-3; 15 bases line up with TRBD2. CDR1 is SGHTA, CDR2 FQGNSA, per germline. The CDR3 runs to 15 residues. V trimming: 10 bases; J trimming: 4 bases; junction bases outside the gene matches: 6. The CDR3: CATGLAGGSADTQYF. CDR3 DNA sequence: TGTGCCACGGGACTAGCGGGAGGTAGCGCAGATACGCAGTATTTT.

As DNA, the CDR3 is TGTGCCAGCAGCTTCCGAGGGTATGGGACTAGCGGGAACACCGGGGAGCTGTTTTTT. Translation gives CASSFRGYGTSGNTGELFF. This chain joins TRBV7-9 and TRBJ2-2; the match to TRBD2 covers 11 bases. Unmatched junction bases numbered 10, after V lost 3 bases and J lost 1 base. The CDR3 covers 19 residues. Germline CDR1 reads SEHNR; CDR2 reads FQNEAQ (reference sequence).

This chain connects TRBV3-1 to TRBJ2-3, with 10 bases matching TRBD2. CDR3 length equals 20 residues. CDR1 and CDR2 (germline): LGHDT, YNNKEL (reference sequence). Unmatched junction bases numbered 14, after V lost 0 bases and J lost 2 bases. The CDR3: CASSQDGFPSGRGVTDTQYF. CDR3 nucleotide sequence: TGTGCCAGCAGCCAAGATGGTTTTCCTAGCGGGAGAGGAGTCACAGATACGCAGTATTTT.

A few counts support this clonotype. The rearrangement joins TRBV12-3 or TRBV12-4 to TRBJ2-4; 8 positions agree with TRBD1. The CDR3 runs 14 residues. Trimming cost V 6 bases and J 9 bases; bases outside gene matches: 10. CDR3 sequence reads: CASSLSGGLIIQYF. CDR3 nucleotide sequence: TGTGCCAGCAGCCTTTCAGGGGGCCTGATCATTCAGTACTTC.

The chain combines TRBV3-1 with TRBJ1-2; no reliable D call. V lost 5 bases and J lost 3, with 13 bases in between. CDR1 is LGHDT and CDR2 is YNNKEL in the germline V gene (reference sequence). The CDR3 covers 14 residues. CDR3 coding DNA: TGTGCCAGCAGCTCGATCCGGAGTTACTATGGCTACACCTTC. Translating it yields CASSSIRSYYGYTF.

This clonotype was detected a few times. The DNA of the CDR3 is TGTGCCAGCCCTTCCCCCTTAGACAGGGTCAAAGCTGGGGCCAACGTCCTGACTTTC. It specifies CASPSPLDRVKAGANVLTF. The V and J genes are TRBV27 and TRBJ2-6, with TRBD1 matching 7 bases. Germline trimming cut 8 bases from V and 2 bases from J; bases unmatched to any gene: 18. The CDR3 spans 19 residues. The germline V gene encodes CDR1 MNHEY and CDR2 SMNVEV (reference sequence). The whole variable domain, filled in from reference TRBV27 and TRBJ2-6, reads EAQVTQNPRYLITVTGKKLTVTCSQNMNHEYMSWYRQDPGLGLRQIYYSMNVEVTDKGDVPEGYKVSRKEKRNFPLILESPSPNQTSLYFCASPSPLDRVKAGANVLTFGAGSRLTVL.

CDR3 residues: CASSLRPGERGTEAFF. The DNA of the CDR3 is TGTGCCAGCAGTTTAAGGCCAGGGGAGAGGGGCACTGAAGCTTTCTTT. The chain carries TRBV12-3 or TRBV12-4 and TRBJ1-1; D is perhaps TRBD1 (6 bases). The CDR3 runs 16 residues. Deletions cut 2 bases from V and 4 bases from J, with 17 bases between.

This sequence joins TRBV6-5 and TRBJ1-2; D is perhaps TRBD1 (6 bases). The CDR3 loop spans 15 amino acids. Germline CDR1 MNHEY, CDR2 SVGAGI. V was clipped by 6 bases and J by 0 bases, with 14 bases between them. CDR3 sequence (DNA): TGTGCCAGCAGCCGAGGGGGGGGAGCTAACTATGGCTACACCTTC. As protein: CASSRGGGANYGYTF.

The rearrangement links TRBV7-2 to TRBJ2-3, with 7 nucleotides matching TRBD2. Germline trimming cut 0 bases from V and 2 bases from J; bases unmatched to any gene: 2. Germline V gene data show CDR1 as SGHTA and CDR2 as FQGNSA. The CDR3 loop spans 15 amino acids. For the CDR3, the DNA is TGTGCCAGCAGCTTAGCGGGGGGGGACACAGATACGCAGTATTTT. Amino acids: CASSLAGGDTDTQYF.

This clonotype occurred a few times. V and J are TRBV12-3 or TRBV12-4 and TRBJ2-7; 8 bases line up with TRBD1. The CDR3 runs to 13 residues. Losses at the gene ends were 6 bases for V and 4 bases for J; bases not matched to a gene: 5. The CDR3 here is CASRGQGMYEQYF. The CDR3 bases are TGTGCCAGCAGAGGACAGGGAATGTACGAGCAGTACTTC.

This clonotype turned up a few times. V gene TRBV5-1 combines with J gene TRBJ2-2; 7 positions agree with TRBD1. Germline assignment: CDR1 SGHRS and CDR2 YFSETQ. J gave up 0 bases and V 5 bases, and 4 bases lay outside the gene matches. This CDR3 has 15 residues. CDR3 nucleotides: TGCGCCAGCAGGGACAGGTTGTCGAACACCGGGGAGCTGTTTTTT. It yields the protein CASRDRLSNTGELFF.

V is TRBV28 and J is TRBJ1-2; TRBD1 aligns across 8 bases. The CDR3 covers 17 residues. Trimming cost V 1 base and J 3 bases; bases outside gene matches: 10. Germline values: CDR1 MDHEN, CDR2 SYDVKM. The CDR3 region is CASSLLPGTGTYYGYTF. The CDR3 DNA reads as TGTGCCAGCAGTTTATTGCCCGGGACAGGTACATACTATGGCTACACCTTC.

This chain connects TRBV7-2 to TRBJ2-1, with D unclear. Germline-derived CDR1 and CDR2 are SGHTA and FQGNSA. The germline V and J ends were trimmed by 1 base and 3 bases, with 10 bases remaining between them. The CDR3 totals 15 residues. CDR3 region: CASSLVGSFYNEQFF. The DNA of the CDR3 is TGTGCCAGCAGCTTAGTCGGCTCCTTCTACAATGAGCAGTTCTTC.

This clonotype was found a few times. J is TRBJ1-4 and V is TRBV6-5, with unresolved D. CDR1 and CDR2 (germline): MNHEY, SVGAGI. CDR3 length: 14 residues. Between the trimmed V and J ends, which lost 8 bases and 0 bases, there was a span of 10 bases. This chain's CDR3 is CASQRAPTNEKLFF. The CDR3 coding sequence is TGTGCCAGCCAGCGGGCCCCAACTAATGAAAAACTGTTTTTT.

The chain links TRBV7-3 to TRBJ2-3; D uncertain. The V gene lost 5 bases and the J gene lost 3 bases, with 12 bases spanning the gap. This CDR3 region has 14 residues. Germline CDR1 SGHTA, CDR2 FQGTGA. The DNA for the CDR3 is TGTGCCAGCAGCCCGGGCCTTGAAACAGATACGCAGTATTTT. Its protein is CASSPGLETDTQYF.

The V call is TRBV10-2, the J call TRBJ2-7; 11 positions agree with TRBD2. CDR3 length equals 15 residues. J was trimmed by 3 bases and V by 3 bases; bases with no gene match: 4. CDR1 and CDR2 (germline): WSHSY, SAAADI. The DNA of the CDR3 is TGCGCCAGCAGTGATAGACTAGCGGGACTCTACGAGCAGTACTTC. This codes for CASSDRLAGLYEQYF.

On this clonotype: The junction and the germline gene differ at one end; a read error may be behind it. The chain uses TRBV4-3 and TRBJ2-5; no reliable D call. This CDR3 comprises 13 residues. Germline CDR1 reads LGHNA; CDR2 reads YSLEER. DNA for the CDR3: TGCGCCAGCAGCCGGAAGCCCTTTGGGATACGGTTCTTC. Its protein product is CASSRKPFGIRFF.

A few counts support this clonotype. The chain is built from TRBV7-8 and TRBJ1-2; D is perhaps TRBD1 (5 bases). V lost 6 bases and J lost 8, with 16 bases in between. The germline V gene has CDR1 SGHVS and CDR2 FQNEAQ. The CDR3 is 13 amino acids. DNA for the CDR3: TGTGCCAGCAGTCGGGGCCAAGAGGGGGGCTACACCTTC. Amino acids: CASSRGQEGGYTF.

This rearrangement joins TRBV6-5 to TRBJ2-5; 9 bases match TRBD2. The J call is doubtful: the DNA matches TRBJ2-7 better. This CDR3 has 15 residues. The germline V gene encodes CDR1 MNHEY and CDR2 SVGAGI. CDR3 nucleotide sequence: TGTGCCAGCAGCAGGGGCGCGGGGGGGCCTTACGAGCAGTACTTC. This codes for CASSRGAGGPYEQYF.

In DNA, the CDR3 is TGTGCCAGCAGCGCCGACCCTCCCTACGAGCAGTACTTC. The encoded protein is CASSADPPYEQYF. The rearrangement uses TRBV7-2 and TRBJ2-5; D is undetermined. The end of the DNA is better explained by TRBJ2-7, so the J call may be wrong. The CDR3 covers 13 residues. CDR1 and CDR2 (germline): SGHTA, FQGNSA.

This clonotype was counted only a few times. This chain joins TRBV5-6 and TRBJ1-5; TRBD1 is a possible D gene (5 bases). Germline V lookup: CDR1 SGHDT, CDR2 YYEEEE. The CDR3 contains 15 residues. Trimming shortened V by 4 bases and J by 1 base, and 12 bases separated the two germline ends. As DNA, the CDR3 is TGTGCCAGCAGCACGGCAGGGTTGAGCAATCAGCCCCAGCATTTT. It yields the protein CASSTAGLSNQPQHF.

The chain recombines TRBV7-2 with TRBJ2-5; no reliable D call. V was pared by 4 bases and J by 0 bases, with 18 bases between. The CDR3 has 17 residues. The germline V gene encodes CDR1 SGHTA and CDR2 FQGNSA. The CDR3 coding sequence is TGTGCCAGCAGCTCCCCCACTCCCACTATGTACCAAGAGACCCAGTACTTC. It is translated as CASSSPTPTMYQETQYF.

This chain uses TRBV5-1 with TRBJ1-1; D remains unclear. The germline gives CDR1 SGHRS, CDR2 YFSETQ. The CDR3 totals 13 residues. Trimming stripped 6 bases from V and 1 base from J, with 10 bases between. The CDR3 nucleotides read TGCGCCAGCACCCAAGGTCCGAACACTGAAGCTTTCTTT. This codes for CASTQGPNTEAFF.

This chain links TRBV10-3 with TRBJ1-4; D ambiguous. Germline CDR1 and CDR2: ENHRY and SYGVKD. The CDR3 has 12 amino acids. V lost 8 bases, J lost 8 bases, and 12 bases lay in between. The CDR3, as DNA: TGTGCCATCGGATCGAAGGACGAAAAACTGTTTTTT. This gives the protein CAIGSKDEKLFF.

This chain uses TRBV20-1 with TRBJ2-5; a weak D match, TRBD2 (6 bases). Trimming cost V 2 bases and J 0 bases, with 13 bases left between them. CDR1 DFQATT and CDR2 SNEGSKA come from the germline V gene (reference sequence). The CDR3 sequence is 15 residues long. The CDR3 here is CSARILAANQETQYF. The CDR3 DNA reads as TGCAGTGCTAGAATACTAGCAGCTAACCAAGAGACCCAGTACTTC.

The V gene is TRBV12-3 or TRBV12-4, the J gene TRBJ2-5; perhaps TRBD2 as D (5 bases). This CDR3 region has 13 residues. Trimming took off 3 bases at V and 6 bases at J, with 11 bases between the two ends. In DNA, the CDR3 is TGTGCCAGCAGTTTTTTCCTAGCACAGACCCAGTACTTC. Its translation is CASSFFLAQTQYF.

This clonotype was picked up a small number of times. J is TRBJ1-2 and V is TRBV20-1; D may be TRBD1 (5 bases). Germline-derived CDR1 and CDR2 are DFQATT and SNEGSKA (reference sequence). The CDR3 is 14 residues long. V lost 3 bases to trimming and J lost 4 bases, with 15 bases between them. The DNA for the CDR3 is TGCAGTGCTAGGCCGGGGGAGCCTCCCTATGGCTACACCTTC. It yields the protein CSARPGEPPYGYTF.

In its sample, this clonotype was seen a few times. The chain uses TRBV5-4 and TRBJ2-5, with D possibly TRBD2 on 7 matching bases. The end of the DNA aligns better with TRBJ2-7, so the J call may be wrong. Germline loops: CDR1 SGHNT, CDR2 YYREEE (reference sequence). This CDR3 region has 16 residues. The CDR3 DNA sequence: TGTGCCAGCAGCTTGGGTGGCGGGGGCCCCTCCTACGAGCAGTACTTC. Translation: CASSLGGGGPSYEQYF.